A single sample gave rise to the 7 T cell receptor beta chains below, sequenced in a study of T cells in Graves' hyperthyroidism and ophthalmopathy. TCR beta CDR3 region amplification was performed from RNA transcripts. With the HTBI primer set, the TCR CDR3 went through a first round of RT-PCR. TCRdb re-called the multiplex PCR reads through MiXCR, storing one row per CDR3 protein. The sample has roughly 580,000 distinct CDR3 sequences; 11% to 15% are singletons. Sequencing input: blood. The receptors were gathered from a woman aged 25 to 39 with Graves' hyperthyroidism that later progressed to Graves' ophthalmopathy.

In this sample, this clonotype turned up many times. The chain links TRBV6-5 to TRBJ2-6; D may be TRBD1 or TRBD2 (5 bases each). CDR3 length: 19 residues. V shed 2 bases and J shed 2 bases, with 19 bases lying between them. Germline assignment: CDR1 MNHEY and CDR2 SVGAGI. The CDR3 DNA follows: TGTGCCAGCAGTTACAGACATCGGGACCTCCCCCCTGGGGCCAACGTCCTGACTTTC. Its protein product is CASSYRHRDLPPGANVLTF.

Ten or more counts support this clonotype. The chain carries TRBV6-1 and TRBJ2-2; D not certain. The CDR3 is made up of 14 amino acids. V shed 8 bases and J shed 1 base, with 11 bases lying between them. CDR1 is MNHNS, CDR2 SASEGT, per germline. CDR3 residues: CASPPLGNTGELFF. In DNA, the CDR3 is TGTGCCAGCCCCCCCTTGGGGAACACCGGGGAGCTGTTTTTT.

This clonotype came up many times. The chain is built from TRBV2 and TRBJ1-1; no reliable D call. The V gene lost 4 bases and the J gene lost 3 bases, with 15 bases spanning the gap. From germline, CDR1 is SNHLY and CDR2 FYNNEI. The CDR3 consists of 15 residues. The CDR3 region is CASSVEVTWDTEAFF. The DNA of the CDR3 is TGTGCCAGCAGTGTCGAAGTTACTTGGGACACTGAAGCTTTCTTT.

This clonotype has only a few counts. CDR3 coding DNA: TGTGCCAGCAGCCAAGGGCGAAGTGACTATGGCTACACCTTC. This sequence encodes CASSQGRSDYGYTF. The V call is TRBV14, the J call TRBJ1-2; D gene ambiguous. V dropped 1 base and J dropped 3 bases, with 9 bases sitting between them. Germline-derived CDR1 and CDR2 are SGHDN and FVKESK. CDR3 length: 14 residues.

This clonotype has only one observation. This rearrangement joins TRBV6-2 or TRBV6-3 to TRBJ1-1, with D possibly matching TRBD1 (5 bases). The germline V gene has CDR1 MNHEY and CDR2 SVGEGT. V was trimmed by 0 bases and J by 4 bases, leaving 15 bases between them. This CDR3 is built from 16 residues. The CDR3 reads CASSYSTMRGTTEAFF. CDR3 DNA: TGTGCCAGCAGTTACTCGACTATGCGAGGGACCACTGAAGCTTTCTTT.

This clonotype has a handful of counts. The chain links TRBV7-3 to TRBJ2-1, with D perhaps TRBD2 (7 bases). V gave up 6 bases and J gave up 6 bases, with 18 bases separating them. The CDR3 spans 15 residues. CDR1 is SGHTA and CDR2 is FQGTGA in the germline V gene. CDR3 sequence reads: CASRKDGGHGNEQFF. CDR3 coding DNA: TGTGCCAGCAGAAAAGACGGGGGGCACGGCAATGAGCAGTTCTTC.

This clonotype came up many times. This chain uses TRBV7-8 with TRBJ1-5; no definite D call. V lost 5 bases and J 6 bases, leaving 11 bases between the germline ends. The CDR3 runs to 13 residues. The germline gives CDR1 SGHVS, CDR2 FQNEAQ. The CDR3 nucleotides are TGTGCCAGCAGCGACCACGGCGGTCAGCCCCAGCATTTT. This gives the protein CASSDHGGQPQHF.